Detailed here is one T cell receptor beta chain. The data derive from a study of blood T cell repertoires in COVID-19. Study-wide context: COVID-19 samples collected from the United States, Italy and Spain covered acute and convalescent phases.

Authors' methods: Estimation of nucleated cell counts was performed using reference gene primer amplification. Clones were sequenced by immunoSEQ multiplex PCR, and TCRdb holds only the in-frame ones, with some missing. V and J calls and clone size follow that table, whereas D and trimming were derived from the DNA. The sample lists around 130,000 clones, about 83% occurring once. The material sequenced was peripheral blood. This TCR was sampled from a man aged 55-75 years with acute or convalescent COVID-19.

This chain's CDR3 is CASSELRGIQVNRYTF. The CDR3 DNA follows: TGTGCCAGCAGTGAATTACGAGGGATTCAGGTTAATCGCTACACCTTC. The gene calls are TRBV2 and TRBJ1-2; D is uncertain. Germline-derived CDR1 and CDR2 are SNHLY and FYNNEI. This CDR3 contains 16 residues. Trimming took 2 bases from V and 9 from J, leaving 22 bases between them.